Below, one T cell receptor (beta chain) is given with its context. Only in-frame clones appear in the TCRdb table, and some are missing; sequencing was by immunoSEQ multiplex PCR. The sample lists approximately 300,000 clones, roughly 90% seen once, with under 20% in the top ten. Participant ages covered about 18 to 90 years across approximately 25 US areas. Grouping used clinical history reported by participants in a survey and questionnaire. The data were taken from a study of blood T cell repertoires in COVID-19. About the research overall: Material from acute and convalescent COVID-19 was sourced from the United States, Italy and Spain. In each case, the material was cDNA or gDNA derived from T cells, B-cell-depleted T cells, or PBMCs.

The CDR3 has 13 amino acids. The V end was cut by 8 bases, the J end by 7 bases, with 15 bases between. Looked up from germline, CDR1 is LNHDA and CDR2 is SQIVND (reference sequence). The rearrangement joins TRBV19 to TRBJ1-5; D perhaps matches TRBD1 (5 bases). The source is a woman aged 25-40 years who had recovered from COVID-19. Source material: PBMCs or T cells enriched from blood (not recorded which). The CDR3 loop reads CASSGGEGQPQHF. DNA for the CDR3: TGTGCCAGTTCCGGGGGGGAAGGGCAGCCCCAGCATTTT.